The entry that follows covers one T cell receptor beta chain sequence. Its cognate antigen is unknown. TCRdb reprocessed the reads with MiXCR, giving one entry per CDR3 protein. The sample gives under 90,000 distinct CDR3 sequences, roughly 20% of which show up once; 60% to 80% is in the top ten. The data originate from a study of T cell repertoires in cytomegalovirus infection. Overall study findings and caveats: Identification of carriers of CMV plus the relevant HLA was performed using cumulative public TCR beta family frequency.

There are 16 residues in the CDR3. The V end was cut by 8 bases, the J end by 3 bases, with 23 bases between. This clonotype originated in a human donor in good health (CMV status not recorded). Some clones in this sample may be carry-over from other donors' samples. The V call is TRBV23-1, the J call TRBJ2-7; no definite D call. TRBV23-1 is an ORF for which the function is uncertain. Sequenced input: PBMCs, sequenced either directly or after in vitro stimulation (not recorded which). For the CDR3, the DNA is TGCGCCAGCCTTCAGACGACGCATTATCCCCTCTACGAGCAGTACGTC. It codes for CASLQTTHYPLYEQYV.